Described below is a single T cell receptor beta chain sequence and its context. The table lists this clone with a few counts. What antigen it recognizes has not been identified. Base qualities are not at hand, and no much larger clone is one base apart. To be included, a participant needed at least one PBMC sample from before ART initiation plus at least two post-ART samples. Every participant with HIV received treatment in the United States of America. Cryopreserved samples of roughly 0.95-10 million PBMC were thawed and washed before DNA extraction. At the time of the earliest PBMC sample for each participant with HIV, ages ranged from about 23 to 60 years. PBMC samples were contributed by each participant from 1-4 timepoints before ART initiation and 2-8 timepoints after ART initiation, with a median of 7 samples. Serial HIV viral load, CD4+ T-cell count, ART history and demographic data were obtained for every participant. Genomic DNA was extracted from unsorted PBMC with a Qiagen kit on a QIAcube, processed in batches of 12 samples.

The data belong to a study of long-term antiretroviral therapy in people with HIV (dated by TCRdb to between 2021 and 2022). General notes on the study: The earliest samples were collected roughly a decade before the 2015 WHO recommendation for immediate ART, at a time when ART was usually postponed until CD4 counts fell. No cross-contamination during QIAcube processing was seen in test extractions of a monoclonal T-cell line run alongside 30 to 35 polyclonal samples. A retrospective serial study tested whether ART initiation and durable HIV suppression were associated with changes in peripheral blood TRB repertoire composition and diversity. About 35% of the 30 participants with HIV were female. The cohort contributed about 200 cryopreserved PBMC samples from under 35 adults with confirmed HIV infection, collected serially over a mean of about 6 years (range 1-12). Broader findings and caveats from the paper: The samples span the years 2004 to 2017, and the ART regimens used may be less effective than current regimens. Expanded TRB clones identified before ART initiation dominated the repertoire across all time points, though the dominance fluctuated and decreased in many PLHIV after ART. Because PBMC availability was limited, only the TCR beta chain was sequenced, with no alpha chain pairing. HIV repertoires had narrower CDR3 length ranges than controls, and the network structure suggested an antigen-experienced repertoire that shifted only slightly toward naive after ART. No data were available on ART adherence, viral resistance or therapy changes, limiting inferences about post-ART repertoire changes. Starting ART was linked to a significant rise in TRB diversity, yet even after long-term ART the diversity remained significantly lower than in transplant donor controls. Unsorted PBMC were profiled instead of sorted CD4+ and CD8+ T cells because pre-ART samples had limited cell numbers.

Sequencing of the TRB variable region was done with the immunoSEQ hsTCRB v3.0 assay at survey level resolution. TRB sequencing targeted a depth of about 40,000-55,000 T-cell genomes per sample. TRB libraries were pooled and sequenced on an Illumina MiSeq using a v3 150-cycle kit. Turning to the authors' computational methods: Analysis of repertoires was carried out in R inside a reproducible Nextflow workflow spanning QC, data transformation and analysis. LymphoSeq2, an R package for exploring AIRR-Seq data, was used to implement the custom analyses. After excluding a few samples that yielded fewer than 5000 total TRB sequences, some 180 HIV repertoires remained for analysis. Among the roughly 180 retained HIV repertoires, under 65 were collected before ART initiation and more than 120 after ART initiation. Repertoires were downsampled to 5000 TRB nucleotide sequences, and summary statistics were averaged over 100 downsampling iterations. Only TRB sequences with CDR3 regions of at least seven amino acids were retained for analysis. Diversity was measured with a Shannon entropy-derived clonality score and the Gini coefficient. In the repertoire networks, any two of the top 5000 CDR3 amino acid sequences were connected whenever the two sequences differed by an edit distance of one. Antigen specificity groups and MHC restriction were predicted for TRB CDR3 amino acid sequences with GLIPH2. Known CMV, EBV, HIV or tissue antigen associations were flagged by matching CDR3 amino acid sequences against VDJdb and McPAS-TCR. Pre-ART, post-ART and control groups were compared with Wilcoxon signed-rank tests and Holm-Bonferroni correction. In TCRdb, the immuneACCESS table is reduced to in-frame sequences with V and J assigned. These tables do not hold every clone; where another copy was compared, an unresolved V gene accounts for under half, and the others remain unexplained. V and J calls and clone size are given by that table; D and trimming were obtained from the DNA. For this sample there are tens of thousands of clones; around 92% appear just once. The ten largest clones add up to roughly 2.5% of the sample.

The CDR3 spans 14 residues, from the cysteine through the phenylalanine. Only the CDR3 DNA stays, 42 bases, in frame from base 1. The V end loses 7 bases and the J end loses 4 bases, and a stretch of 17 bases separates them. The germline V gene provides CDR1 SGHDT and CDR2 YYEEEE. The starting material was unsorted PBMCs, obtained around 7.4 years after starting antiretroviral therapy. The sequence came from a man aged 50-59 years with HIV. The chain is encoded by TRBV5-6 joined to TRBJ1-2; TRBD1 is a weak D gene call, 6 bases matching. The CDR3 corresponds to CASGETQGFYGYTF. Here is the DNA: TGTGCCAGCGGCGAAACACAGGGCTTCTATGGCTACACCTTC. Joined to the reference TRBV5-6 and TRBJ1-2 proteins, this CDR3 gives the full variable domain: DAGVTQSPTHLIKTRGQQVTLRCSPKSGHDTVSWYQQALGQGPQFIFQYYEEEERQRGNFPDRFSGHQFPNYSSELNVNALLLGDSALYLCASGETQGFYGYTFGSGTRLTVV.